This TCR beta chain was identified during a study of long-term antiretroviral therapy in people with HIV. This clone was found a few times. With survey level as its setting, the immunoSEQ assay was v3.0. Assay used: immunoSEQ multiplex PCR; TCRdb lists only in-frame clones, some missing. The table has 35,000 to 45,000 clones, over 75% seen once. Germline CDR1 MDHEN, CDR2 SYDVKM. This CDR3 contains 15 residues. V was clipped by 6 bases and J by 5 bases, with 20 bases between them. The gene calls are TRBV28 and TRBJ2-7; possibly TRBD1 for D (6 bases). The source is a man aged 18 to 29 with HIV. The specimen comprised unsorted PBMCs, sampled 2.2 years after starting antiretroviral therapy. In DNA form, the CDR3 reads TGTGCCAGCAGCCTTCCTGGGGGCAGGGGAGACGAGCAGTACTTC. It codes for CASSLPGGRGDEQYF.